The present entry profiles one TCR beta chain with its context. Its antigen is currently unknown. The germline CDR1 and CDR2 sequences are WSHSY and SAAADI. V shed 7 bases, J shed 1 base, and the junction held 12 bases outside the gene matches. This CDR3 region has 16 residues. Regarding time point: baseline pretreatment blood. Treatment reported: 15 Gy SBRT to primary tumor, nephrectomy 4 weeks later. Assay: immunoSEQ multiplex PCR; the TCRdb copy retains only in-frame clones and omits some. Among approximately 150,000 clones listed, 88% were seen once. This specimen comes from a study of radiation and T cells in renal cell carcinoma. Study-level points and caveats: In blood, top tumor clones expanded by 2 weeks, shrinking by 4. Pretreatment tumor biopsies were lacking, so baseline clonotypes are unknown.

The sequence came from a woman in her seventies with renal cell carcinoma. V is TRBV10-2 and J is TRBJ2-5; 7 bases line up with TRBD2. The sample in question was blood, obtained from a patient whose treatment included radiotherapy and nephrectomy. CDR3 DNA: TGCGCCAGCAAGCTCGGAACGGGACTATCCCAAGAGACCCAGTACTTC. Its translation is CASKLGTGLSQETQYF.